This entry is about one T cell receptor (beta chain). No antigen is known for it. Generated by immunoSEQ multiplex PCR, the TCRdb table keeps only in-frame clones and is missing some. The sample lists under 13,000 clones; around 89% were seen once. The time point is: week 23, last vaccination. The vaccine gave 300 ug of a 20-mer mutant IDH1 peptide subcutaneously per dose. This sample was taken from a study of a mutant IDH1 vaccine in newly diagnosed glioma. V dropped 7 bases and J dropped 0 bases, with 16 bases sitting between them. This CDR3 is built from 15 residues. Germline assignment: CDR1 MNHNY and CDR2 SVGAGI (reference sequence).

This rearrangement joins TRBV6-6 to TRBJ2-7; D unresolved. The receptor comes from a woman between 40 and 50 years old with glioma. Some clones in this sample may be carry-over from other donors' samples. This specimen consisted of PBMCs, obtained from a glioma patient whose treatment included an IDH1 peptide vaccine. The CDR3: CASTRYKGTSYEQYF. Written as DNA, the CDR3 is TGTGCCAGCACCCGATACAAGGGAACCTCCTACGAGCAGTACTTC.